The 19 T cell receptor beta chains below all came from one sample that was sequenced in a study of molecular identifiers for immune sequencing clone quantification. One entry per CDR3 protein, called by TCRdb with MiXCR from the PCR reads. The sample has about half a million distinct CDR3 sequences, about 25% seen once; the top ten hold roughly 0.79%. Material: naive CD8+ T cells from blood, with Jurkat cell RNA spiked in. Sample subset: FACS-sorted CD8+CD4-CCR7+CD45RA+ naive T cells. These receptors were taken from a human donor in good health. Some libraries in this study had Jurkat cell RNA spiked in.

This clonotype showed up many times. The gene calls are TRBV7-6 and TRBJ2-7, with 7 bases identical to TRBD2. Germline V CDR1 and CDR2: SGHVS, FNYEAQ. This CDR3 contains 14 residues. The J segment lost 3 bases and the V segment lost 5 bases, leaving 7 bases of the junction unmatched. CDR3 region: CASSVGDYDYEQYF. Here the CDR3 DNA reads TGTGCCAGCAGCGTAGGGGACTACGACTACGAGCAGTACTTC.

This clonotype was recorded at least ten times. This sequence joins TRBV3-1 and TRBJ1-1, with 7 bases that match TRBD1. V dropped 3 bases and J dropped 1; count of bases not matched to a gene: 8. Germline CDR1 is LGHDT and CDR2 is YNNKEL (reference sequence). The length of the CDR3 is 16 residues. The CDR3 sequence: CASSHGRGGANTEAFF. The CDR3 DNA reads TGTGCCAGCAGCCATGGTCGAGGGGGCGCGAACACTGAAGCTTTCTTT. Combining the CDR3 with reference TRBV3-1 and TRBJ1-1 gives the whole variable domain DTAVSQTPKYLVTQMGNDKSIKCEQNLGHDTMYWYKQDSKKFLKIMFSYNNKELIINETVPNRFSPKSPDKAHLNLHINSLELGDSAVYFCASSHGRGGANTEAFFGQGTRLTVV.

Concerning this clonotype: The junction does not match germline at one end; this may be a read error. This CDR3 is CACSFRTGDTEAFF. In nucleotides, the CDR3 is TGCGCCTGCAGCTTTCGGACAGGGGACACTGAAGCTTTCTTT. V and J are TRBV4-1 and TRBJ1-1; 9 nucleotides match TRBD1. The CDR3 sequence is 14 residues long. Germline-derived CDR1 and CDR2 are MGHRA and YSYEKL.

This clonotype was picked up many times. This chain joins TRBV12-3 or TRBV12-4 and TRBJ2-5; no clear D gene. Trimming cost V 11 bases and J 0 bases, with 16 bases left between them. The CDR3 extends over 14 amino acids. The CDR3 loop is CASKGGNYQETQYF. The CDR3 DNA reads as TGTGCCTCGAAAGGCGGTAATTACCAAGAGACCCAGTACTTC.

This clonotype was counted a single time. A much larger clonotype is one base distant, so this may be a read error. It is likely a read error, because the conserved phenylalanine at the end of the CDR3 is missing. This chain links TRBV7-9 with TRBJ1-6, with D hard to call. This CDR3 has 14 amino acids. With 5 bases removed from V and 6 bases from J, the gap between germline ends came to 11 bases. The germline CDR1 and CDR2 sequences are SEHNR and FQNEAQ (reference sequence). In DNA, the CDR3 is TGTGCCAGCAGCCGGGTTTGGGGTAATTCACCCCTCCACTAT. It is translated as CASSRVWGNSPLHY.

In this sample, this clonotype turned up a few times. This chain connects TRBV16 to TRBJ2-1; D is undetermined. The V gene lost 0 bases and the J gene lost 4 bases, with 7 bases spanning the gap. Germline-derived CDR1 and CDR2 are KGHSY and FQNENV. The CDR3 sequence is 14 residues long. Here the CDR3 DNA reads TGTGCCAGCAGCCAATCTAGAGGTTACAATGAGCAGTTCTTC. Translating it yields CASSQSRGYNEQFF.

This clonotype showed up many times. V usage is TRBV6-2 or TRBV6-3 and J usage is TRBJ2-1; TRBD1 is a possible D gene (6 bases). CDR1 and CDR2 (germline): MNHEY, SVGEGT. Trimming took 4 bases from V and 2 from J, leaving 9 bases between them. This CDR3 has 14 amino acids. The CDR3 nucleotides read TGTGCCAGCAGTTTCGGGACAACCTACAATGAGCAGTTCTTC. It codes for CASSFGTTYNEQFF.

This clonotype was seen a handful of times. The CDR3: CASSPGTSGKYSYNEQFF. The CDR3 DNA reads as TGTGCCAGCAGCCCCGGGACTAGCGGGAAATACTCCTACAATGAGCAGTTCTTC. V is TRBV7-9 and J is TRBJ2-1; 13 bases are a match to TRBD2. The CDR3 loop spans 18 amino acids. The V segment lost 5 bases and the J segment 0 bases; nucleotides outside the gene matches: 7. CDR1 SEHNR and CDR2 FQNEAQ come from the germline V gene (reference sequence).

Worth noting for this clonotype: A single base separates this from a much larger clone, so it may be a read error. The V call is TRBV4-3, the J call TRBJ2-5, with D perhaps matching TRBD1 (6 bases). The CDR3 spans 14 residues. The germline V and J ends were trimmed by 0 bases and 4 bases, with 9 bases remaining between them. Per germline, CDR1 LGHNA and CDR2 YSLEER. The CDR3 DNA reads TGCGCCAGCAGCCAAGACAGGGGCCCAGAGACCCAGTACTTC. The encoded protein is CASSQDRGPETQYF.

This clonotype was seen a handful of times. This chain links TRBV28 with TRBJ2-7; TRBD2 agrees at 8 bases. The V and J ends lost 3 bases and 0 bases, in that order; junction bases with no gene match: 7. CDR3 length: 16 amino acids. The V gene's germline CDR1 is MDHEN and CDR2 SYDVKM. The CDR3 reads CASSLGAGGLSYEQYF. CDR3 bases: TGTGCCAGCAGTTTGGGTGCGGGGGGCCTCTCCTACGAGCAGTACTTC. Variable domain in full (rest from reference TRBV28 and TRBJ2-7): DVKVTQSSRYLVKRTGEKVFLECVQDMDHENMFWYRQDPGLGLRLIYFSYDVKMKEKGDIPEGYSVSREKKERFSLILESASTNQTSMYLCASSLGAGGLSYEQYFGPGTRLTVT.

On this clonotype: Given a much more abundant clone one base away, this may be a read error. The chain employs TRBV14 and TRBJ2-3; tentative D call: TRBD1 (5 bases). Germline assignment: CDR1 SGHDN and CDR2 FVKESK. This CDR3 has 13 amino acids. CDR3: CANSPGKVDTQYF. The CDR3 nucleotides are TGTGCCAACAGCCCAGGGAAAGTGGATACGCAGTATTTT.

To note about this clonotype: It may be a read error: a sequence one base away is much more abundant. The genes are TRBV7-3 and TRBJ2-5; the D gene is possibly TRBD2 (5 bases). The CDR3 has 15 amino acids. The germline CDR1 and CDR2 sequences are SGHTA and FQGTGA. This chain's CDR3 is CASSFLGGLQGTQYF. The CDR3 nucleotides are TGTGCCAGCAGCTTCCTCGGAGGCCTCCAAGGGACCCAGTACTTC.

The chain uses TRBV4-1 and TRBJ1-5; 8 bases fit TRBD1. The CDR3 has 19 amino acids. CDR1 is MGHRA, CDR2 YSYEKL, per germline. V was pared by 3 bases and J by 0 bases, with 13 bases of the junction left unmatched. DNA of the CDR3: TGCGCCAGCAGCCAGGACCCTCCAAGTACAGGGGGTAGCAATCAGCCCCAGCATTTT. This codes for CASSQDPPSTGGSNQPQHF.

For this clonotype: A much larger clone differs by one base, so this may be a read error. This rearrangement joins TRBV29-1 to TRBJ2-7; D unclear. The germline V and J ends were trimmed by 4 bases and 5 bases, with 12 bases remaining between them. Looked up from germline, CDR1 is SQVTM and CDR2 is ANQGSEA. The CDR3 contains 12 residues. CDR3 bases: TGCAGCGTTGGAAGTGGGTGGGACGAGCAGTACTTC. It codes for CSVGSGWDEQYF.

This clonotype showed up many times. V and J are TRBV5-6 and TRBJ1-1; D call uncertain. The ends were cut back, 2 bases at V and 1 base at J, with 6 bases in the middle. CDR1 and CDR2 from the germline V gene are SGHDT and YYEEEE. This CDR3 contains 13 residues. CDR3 in DNA: TGTGCCAGCAGCTTCCAACGGAACACTGAAGCTTTCTTT. Translation gives CASSFQRNTEAFF.

This clonotype showed up many times. The chain couples TRBV9 to TRBJ2-3; tentative D call: TRBD2 (6 bases). CDR3 length equals 15 residues. Trimming cost V 2 bases and J 5 bases, with 15 bases left between them. Germline V gives CDR1 SGDLS, CDR2 YYNGEE. The CDR3 DNA reads as TGTGCCAGCAGCGTCGGGAGTATTGGGCTAGATACGCAGTATTTT. Its translation is CASSVGSIGLDTQYF. Drawing the rest from reference TRBV9 and TRBJ2-3, the complete variable domain is DSGVTQTPKHLITATGQRVTLRCSPRSGDLSVYWYQQSLDQGLQFLIQYYNGEERAKGNILERFSAQQFPDLHSELNLSSLELGDSALYFCASSVGSIGLDTQYFGPGTRLTVL.

On this clonotype: This could be a read error, since a much larger clone is one nucleotide away. This CDR3 reads CASKQSRSQPQHF. The CDR3 coding sequence is TGTGCCTCTAAGCAGTCCAGAAGTCAGCCCCAGCATTTT. The chain links TRBV6-5 to TRBJ1-5; no clear D. CDR1 is MNHEY, CDR2 SVGAGI, per germline. This CDR3 is 13 amino acids long. V lost 11 bases and J lost 6, with 17 bases in between.

The J gene is TRBJ2-5, the V gene TRBV10-3; TRBD1 matches 7 bases. J was trimmed by 3 bases and V by 3 bases; bases with no gene match: 10. The CDR3 loop spans 16 amino acids. Germline CDR1 is ENHRY and CDR2 is SYGVKD. Here the CDR3 reads CAISELGGSVEETQYF. For the CDR3, the DNA is TGTGCCATCAGTGAACTAGGGGGCTCGGTTGAAGAGACCCAGTACTTC.

The J gene is TRBJ2-7, the V gene TRBV30, with 11 bases aligning to TRBD2. CDR1 and CDR2 (germline): GTSNPN, SVGIG (reference sequence). The CDR3 consists of 13 residues. The V gene end was trimmed by 5 bases and the J gene end by 2 bases; junction bases not matched to a gene: 2. The CDR3 DNA reads TGTGCCTGGCAACTAGCGGGGGCCTACGAGCAGTACTTC. Translation: CAWQLAGAYEQYF.